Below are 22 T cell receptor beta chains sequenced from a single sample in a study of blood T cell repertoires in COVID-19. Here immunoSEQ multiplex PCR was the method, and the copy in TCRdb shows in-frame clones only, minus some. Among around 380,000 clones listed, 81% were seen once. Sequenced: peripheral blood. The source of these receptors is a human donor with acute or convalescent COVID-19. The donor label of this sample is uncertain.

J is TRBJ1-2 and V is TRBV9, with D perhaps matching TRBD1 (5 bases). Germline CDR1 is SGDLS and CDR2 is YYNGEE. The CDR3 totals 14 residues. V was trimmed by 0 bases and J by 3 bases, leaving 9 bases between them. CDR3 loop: CASSVDSGDYGYTF. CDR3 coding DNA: TGTGCCAGCAGCGTAGACTCGGGGGACTATGGCTACACCTTC.

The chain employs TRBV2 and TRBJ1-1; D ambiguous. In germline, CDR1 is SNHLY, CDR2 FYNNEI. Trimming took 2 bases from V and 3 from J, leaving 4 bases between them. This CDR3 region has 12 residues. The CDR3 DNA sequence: TGTGCCAGCAGTGAACAGTACACTGAAGCTTTCTTT. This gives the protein CASSEQYTEAFF. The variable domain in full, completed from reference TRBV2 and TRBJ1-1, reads EPEVTQTPSHQVTQMGQEVILRCVPISNHLYFYWYRQILGQKVEFLVSFYNNEISEKSEIFDDQFSVERPDGSNFTLKIRSTKLEDSAMYFCASSEQYTEAFFGQGTRLTVV.

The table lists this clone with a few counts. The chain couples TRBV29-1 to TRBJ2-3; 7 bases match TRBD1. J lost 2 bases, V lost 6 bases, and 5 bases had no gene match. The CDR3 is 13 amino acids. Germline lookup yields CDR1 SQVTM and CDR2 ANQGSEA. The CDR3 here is CSVLRGPTDTQYF. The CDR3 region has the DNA TGCAGCGTCCTAAGGGGGCCCACAGATACGCAGTATTTT.

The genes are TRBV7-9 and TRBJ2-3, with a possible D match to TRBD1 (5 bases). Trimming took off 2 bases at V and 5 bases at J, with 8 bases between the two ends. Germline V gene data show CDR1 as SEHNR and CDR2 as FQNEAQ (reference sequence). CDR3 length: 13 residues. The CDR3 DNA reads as TGTGCCAGCAGCTTAAGGGGTCGAGATACGCAGTATTTT. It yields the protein CASSLRGRDTQYF.

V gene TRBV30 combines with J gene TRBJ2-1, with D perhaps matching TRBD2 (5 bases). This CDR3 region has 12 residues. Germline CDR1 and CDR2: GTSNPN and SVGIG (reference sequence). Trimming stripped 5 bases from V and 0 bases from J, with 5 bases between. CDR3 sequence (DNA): TGTGCCTGGGGGAGCTCCTACAATGAGCAGTTCTTC. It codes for CAWGSSYNEQFF.

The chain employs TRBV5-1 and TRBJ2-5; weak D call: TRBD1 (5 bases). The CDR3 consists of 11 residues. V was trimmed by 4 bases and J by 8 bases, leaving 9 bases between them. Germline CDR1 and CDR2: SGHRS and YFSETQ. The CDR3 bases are TGCGCCAGCAGCCTCCAGGGTACCCAGTACTTC. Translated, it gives CASSLQGTQYF.

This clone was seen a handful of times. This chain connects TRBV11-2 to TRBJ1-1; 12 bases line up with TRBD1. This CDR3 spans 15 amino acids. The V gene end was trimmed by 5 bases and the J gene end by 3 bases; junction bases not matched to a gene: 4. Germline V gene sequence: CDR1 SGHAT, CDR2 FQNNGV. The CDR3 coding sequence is TGTGCCAGCAGCGCGGGACAGGGGGCGGACACTGAAGCTTTCTTT. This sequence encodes CASSAGQGADTEAFF.

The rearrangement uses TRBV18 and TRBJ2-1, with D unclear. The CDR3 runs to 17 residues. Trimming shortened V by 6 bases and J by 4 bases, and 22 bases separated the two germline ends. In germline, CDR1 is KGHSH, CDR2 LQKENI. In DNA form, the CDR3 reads TGTGCCAGCTCGCCCGTGGGTCAGGTCCTTGGGTACAATGAGCAGTTCTTC. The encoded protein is CASSPVGQVLGYNEQFF.

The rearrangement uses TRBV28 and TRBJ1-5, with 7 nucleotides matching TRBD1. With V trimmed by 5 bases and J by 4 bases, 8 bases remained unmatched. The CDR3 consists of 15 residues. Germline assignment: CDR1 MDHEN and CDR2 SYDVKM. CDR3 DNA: TGTGCCAGCAGTCCCTCCGACAGGGTAAATCAGCCCCAGCATTTT. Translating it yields CASSPSDRVNQPQHF.

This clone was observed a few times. As DNA, the CDR3 is TGTGCCAGCAGCACACGACAGAACTATGGCTACACCTTC. Its translation is CASSTRQNYGYTF. This chain uses TRBV7-9 with TRBJ1-2; possible D gene TRBD1, 5 bases. The CDR3 covers 13 residues. V shed 5 bases and J shed 2 bases, with 9 bases lying between them. The germline V gene encodes CDR1 SEHNR and CDR2 FQNEAQ (reference sequence).

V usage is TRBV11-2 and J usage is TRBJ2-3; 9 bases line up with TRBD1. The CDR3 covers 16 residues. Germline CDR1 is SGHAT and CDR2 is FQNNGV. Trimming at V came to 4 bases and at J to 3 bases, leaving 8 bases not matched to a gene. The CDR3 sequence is CASSYTPGTGTDTQYF. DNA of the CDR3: TGTGCCAGCAGCTACACTCCCGGGACAGGGACAGATACGCAGTATTTT.

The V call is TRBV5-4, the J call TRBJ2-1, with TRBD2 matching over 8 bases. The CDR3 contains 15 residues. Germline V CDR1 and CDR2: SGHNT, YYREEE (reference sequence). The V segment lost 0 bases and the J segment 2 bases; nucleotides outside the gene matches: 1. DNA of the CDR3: TGTGCCAGCAGCTTGGTAGCGGGGACCTACAATGAGCAGTTCTTC. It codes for CASSLVAGTYNEQFF.

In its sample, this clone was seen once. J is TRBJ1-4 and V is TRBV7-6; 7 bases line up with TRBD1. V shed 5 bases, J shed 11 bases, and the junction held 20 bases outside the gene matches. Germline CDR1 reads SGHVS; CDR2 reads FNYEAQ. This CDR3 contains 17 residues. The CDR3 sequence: CASSLTTDGTVSVKLFF. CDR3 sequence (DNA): TGTGCCAGCAGCCTTACCACCGACGGGACAGTTAGTGTTAAACTGTTTTTT.

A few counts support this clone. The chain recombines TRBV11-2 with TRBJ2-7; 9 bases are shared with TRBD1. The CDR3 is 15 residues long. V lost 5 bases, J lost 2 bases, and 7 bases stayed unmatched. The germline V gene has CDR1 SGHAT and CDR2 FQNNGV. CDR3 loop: CASSPTGGDPYEQYF. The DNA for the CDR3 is TGTGCCAGCAGCCCCACAGGGGGCGACCCCTACGAGCAGTACTTC. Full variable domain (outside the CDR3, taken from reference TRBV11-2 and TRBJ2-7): EAGVAQSPRYKIIEKRQSVAFWCNPISGHATLYWYQQILGQGPKLLIQFQNNGVVDDSQLPKDRFSAERLKGVDSTLKIQPAKLEDSAVYLCASSPTGGDPYEQYFGPGTRLTVT.

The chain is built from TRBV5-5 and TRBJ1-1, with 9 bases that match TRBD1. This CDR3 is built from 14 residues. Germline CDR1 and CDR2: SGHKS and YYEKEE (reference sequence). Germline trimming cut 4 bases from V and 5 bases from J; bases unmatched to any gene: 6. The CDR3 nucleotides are TGTGCCAGCAGCCTATCGACAGGGGGTACTGAAGCTTTCTTT. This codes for CASSLSTGGTEAFF.

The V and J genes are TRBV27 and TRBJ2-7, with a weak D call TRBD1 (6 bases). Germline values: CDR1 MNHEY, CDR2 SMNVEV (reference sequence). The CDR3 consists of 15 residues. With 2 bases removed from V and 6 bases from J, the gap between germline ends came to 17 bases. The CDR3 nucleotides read TGTGCCAGCAGTTTAAACCCTAGGGGGAAGGCCGAGCAGTACTTC. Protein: CASSLNPRGKAEQYF.

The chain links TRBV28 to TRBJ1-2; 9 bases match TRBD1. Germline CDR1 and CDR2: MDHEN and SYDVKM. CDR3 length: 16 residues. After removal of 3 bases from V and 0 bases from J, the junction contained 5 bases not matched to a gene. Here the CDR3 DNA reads TGTGCCAGCAGTTTTGAGACAGGGGGTTCTAACTATGGCTACACCTTC. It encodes CASSFETGGSNYGYTF.

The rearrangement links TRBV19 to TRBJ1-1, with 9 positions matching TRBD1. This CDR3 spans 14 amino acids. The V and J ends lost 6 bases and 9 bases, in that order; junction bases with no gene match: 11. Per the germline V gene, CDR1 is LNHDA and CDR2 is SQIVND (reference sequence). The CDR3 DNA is TGTGCCAGTAGGCGCAGGGACAGGGCTGGCCAAGCTTTCTTT. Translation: CASRRRDRAGQAFF.

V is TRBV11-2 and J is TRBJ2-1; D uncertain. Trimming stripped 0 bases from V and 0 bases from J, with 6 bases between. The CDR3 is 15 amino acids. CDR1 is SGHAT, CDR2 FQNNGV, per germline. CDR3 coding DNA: TGTGCCAGCAGCTTAGACCGCAGCTCCTACAATGAGCAGTTCTTC. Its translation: CASSLDRSSYNEQFF.

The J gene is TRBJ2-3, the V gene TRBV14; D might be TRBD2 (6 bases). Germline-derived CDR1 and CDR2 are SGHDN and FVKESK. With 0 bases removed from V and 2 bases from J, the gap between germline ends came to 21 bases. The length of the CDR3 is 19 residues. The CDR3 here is CASSQDIAAGRGTTDTQYF. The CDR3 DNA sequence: TGTGCCAGCAGCCAAGATATTGCGGCAGGACGGGGGACCACAGATACGCAGTATTTT.

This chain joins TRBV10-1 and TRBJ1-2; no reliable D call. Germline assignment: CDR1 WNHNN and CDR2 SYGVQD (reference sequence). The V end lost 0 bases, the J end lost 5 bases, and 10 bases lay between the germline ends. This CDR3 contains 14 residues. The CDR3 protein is CASSESGVPYGYTF. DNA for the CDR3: TGCGCCAGCAGTGAGTCCGGGGTGCCTTATGGCTACACCTTC.

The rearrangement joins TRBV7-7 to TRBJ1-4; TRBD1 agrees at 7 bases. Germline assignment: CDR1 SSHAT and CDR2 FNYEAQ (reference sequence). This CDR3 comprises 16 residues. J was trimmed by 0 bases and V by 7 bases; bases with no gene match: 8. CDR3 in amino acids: CASIDRAGTTNEKLFF. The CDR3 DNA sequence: TGTGCCAGCATAGACAGGGCAGGAACAACTAATGAAAAACTGTTTTTT. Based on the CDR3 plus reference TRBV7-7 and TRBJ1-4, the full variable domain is GAGVSQSPRYKVTKRGQDVTLRCDPISSHATLYWYQQALGQGPEFLTYFNYEAQPDKSGLPSDRFSAERPEGSISTLTIQRTEQRDSAMYRCASIDRAGTTNEKLFFGSGTQLSVL.